Each of the 12 T cell receptor beta chains below was sequenced from the same sample in a study of cytomegalovirus exposure and HLA in healthy donors. The PCR had 60 Vbeta and 13 Jbeta primers. Profiled with immunoSEQ multiplex PCR; TCRdb holds only in-frame clones, not every one. The profile shows 150,000 to 200,000 clones, roughly three quarters of them singletons. The material sequenced was PBMCs. Receptor source: a woman aged 50 to 65 in good health and CMV-seronegative.

The rearrangement links TRBV7-6 to TRBJ2-2; D possibly corresponds to TRBD1 (6 bases). CDR1 is SGHVS and CDR2 is FNYEAQ in the germline V gene. V lost 5 bases and J lost 1, with 14 bases in between. This CDR3 spans 16 amino acids. The CDR3 is CASSTMGARNTGELFF. CDR3 DNA sequence: TGTGCCAGCAGCACGATGGGGGCCCGGAACACCGGGGAGCTGTTTTTT.

The chain is built from TRBV15 and TRBJ2-7; D is possibly TRBD2 (7 bases). The germline CDR1 and CDR2 sequences are LNHNV and YYDKDF (reference sequence). Trimming pared 8 bases from V and 6 bases from J, leaving 14 bases between. The CDR3 is made up of 12 amino acids. CDR3 nucleotides: TGTGCCACCGCGGGGGCCGATATCGAGCAGTACTTC. Its protein product is CATAGADIEQYF. Looking up the rest from reference TRBV15 and TRBJ2-7 gives the full variable domain: DAMVIQNPRYQVTQFGKPVTLSCSQTLNHNVMYWYQQKSSQAPKLLFHYYDKDFNNEADTPDNFQSRRPNTSFCFLDIRSPGLGDTAMYLCATAGADIEQYFGPGTRLTVT.

This sequence joins TRBV7-9 and TRBJ2-4; possible D gene TRBD1, 6 bases. This CDR3 has 15 residues. Germline CDR1 is SEHNR and CDR2 is FQNEAQ (reference sequence). Trimming removed 5 bases at V and 8 bases at J, with 19 bases between. CDR3 in DNA: TGTGCCAGCAGCCTCGCCCAGGGGAACAGGGACATTCAGTACTTC. Translation gives CASSLAQGNRDIQYF.

This chain links TRBV7-8 with TRBJ2-3; D not certain. Germline loops: CDR1 SGHVS, CDR2 FQNEAQ. The CDR3 has 15 amino acids. V shed 4 bases and J shed 0 bases, with 11 bases lying between them. The DNA for the CDR3 is TGTGCCAGCAGCTCAGGAACATTAAGCACAGATACGCAGTATTTT. As protein: CASSSGTLSTDTQYF.

Comments on this clone: A read error may account for a junction end that differs from germline. This chain connects TRBV29-1 to TRBJ1-2; possibly TRBD1 for D (6 bases). The CDR3 sequence is 10 residues long. CDR1 is SQVTM, CDR2 ANQGSEA, per germline. The CDR3 bases are TGCAGCGTTGTAGGGGCAGGGGTCGCCTTC. Residues: CSVVGAGVAF.

The CDR3 bases are TGTGCCAGCAGCTTGAGCGGGGGCCACTCCAATGAGCAGTTCTTC. Translated: CASSLSGGHSNEQFF. This chain connects TRBV9 to TRBJ2-1; 8 nucleotides agree with TRBD2. Germline CDR1 and CDR2: SGDLS and YYNGEE. The V gene end was trimmed by 4 bases and the J gene end by 6 bases; junction bases not matched to a gene: 9. CDR3 size: 15 residues.

J is TRBJ2-2 and V is TRBV25-1; TRBD1 agrees at 9 bases. CDR3 length equals 16 residues. The V gene's germline CDR1 is MGHDK and CDR2 SYGVNS. V trimming: 7 bases; J trimming: 5 bases; junction bases outside the gene matches: 11. The CDR3 spells CASTPRDREETGELFF. The CDR3 nucleotides are TGTGCCAGCACTCCCAGGGACAGGGAGGAAACCGGGGAGCTGTTTTTT.

V usage is TRBV4-2 and J usage is TRBJ1-5; D may be TRBD1 (6 bases). Trimming left V 2 bases short and J 7 bases short, with 18 bases between. The CDR3 covers 16 residues. The germline V gene encodes CDR1 LGHNA and CDR2 YNFKEQ. In DNA, the CDR3 is TGTGCCAGCAGCCAAAGGGCTGGGGGCGTGGGACAGCCCCAGCATTTT. Translated: CASSQRAGGVGQPQHF.

The chain joins TRBV11-1 to TRBJ1-1; D not resolved. Per the germline V gene, CDR1 is SGHAT and CDR2 is FQDESV (reference sequence). With 3 bases removed from V and 4 bases from J, the gap between germline ends came to 21 bases. The CDR3 is 17 residues long. In DNA form, the CDR3 reads TGTGCCAGCAGCTTTCGCCGCCGAGCTGTGAGTGGCACTGAAGCTTTCTTT. The encoded protein is CASSFRRRAVSGTEAFF.

The chain uses TRBV19 and TRBJ2-5, with 12 bases aligning to TRBD1. The junction had 9 bases not matched to a gene; V was cut back by 6 bases and J by 7 bases. Per germline, CDR1 LNHDA and CDR2 SQIVND (reference sequence). This CDR3 is 15 amino acids long. CDR3 amino acids: CASRLGQGAGGTQYF. The CDR3, as DNA: TGTGCCAGTAGACTGGGACAGGGGGCTGGAGGGACCCAGTACTTC.

This clone came up a few times. The chain couples TRBV7-3 to TRBJ2-7; no firm D call. CDR3 size: 14 residues. V dropped 3 bases and J dropped 0 bases, with 9 bases sitting between them. The germline CDR1 and CDR2 sequences are SGHTA and FQGTGA. CDR3 in amino acids: CASSFRASSYEQYF. CDR3 in DNA: TGTGCCAGCAGCTTTAGAGCGAGCTCCTACGAGCAGTACTTC.

This chain joins TRBV5-1 and TRBJ1-2, with 8 positions matching TRBD1. V lost 4 bases, J lost 8 bases, and 13 bases stayed unmatched. The CDR3 has 15 amino acids. Germline CDR1 reads SGHRS; CDR2 reads YFSETQ. Here the CDR3 DNA reads TGCGCCAGCAGCGTAGGGACAGGAGGAAGGGACGGCTACACCTTC. Translating gives CASSVGTGGRDGYTF.